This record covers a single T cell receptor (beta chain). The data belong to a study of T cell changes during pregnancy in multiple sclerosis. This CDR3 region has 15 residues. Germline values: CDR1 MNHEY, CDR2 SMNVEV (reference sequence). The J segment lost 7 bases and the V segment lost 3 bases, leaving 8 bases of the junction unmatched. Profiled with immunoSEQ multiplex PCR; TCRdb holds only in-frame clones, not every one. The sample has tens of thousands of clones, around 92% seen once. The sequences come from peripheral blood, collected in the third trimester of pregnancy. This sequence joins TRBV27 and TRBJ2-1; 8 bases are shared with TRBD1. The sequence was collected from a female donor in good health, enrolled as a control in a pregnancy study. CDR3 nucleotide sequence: TGTGCCAGCAGTTTTGCAGGGGGCTTTAGTAATGAGCAGTTCTTC. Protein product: CASSFAGGFSNEQFF.